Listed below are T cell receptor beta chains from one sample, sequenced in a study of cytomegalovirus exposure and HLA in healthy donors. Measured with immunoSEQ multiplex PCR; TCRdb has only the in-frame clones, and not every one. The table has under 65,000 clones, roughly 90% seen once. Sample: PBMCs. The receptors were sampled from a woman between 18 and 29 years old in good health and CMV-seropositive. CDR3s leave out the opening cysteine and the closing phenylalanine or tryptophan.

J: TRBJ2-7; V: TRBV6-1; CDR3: ASSEISSGAYEQY
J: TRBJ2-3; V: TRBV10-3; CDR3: AGTAGGDTDTQY
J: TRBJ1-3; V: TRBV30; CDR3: AWSVRGNTIY
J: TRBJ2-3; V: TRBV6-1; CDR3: ASSALEPSTDTQY
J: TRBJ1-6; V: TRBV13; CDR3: ASSFSTRRALH
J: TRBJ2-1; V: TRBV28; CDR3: ASNLSGGSSYNEQF
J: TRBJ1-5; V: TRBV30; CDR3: AWSAKRTGGNQPQH
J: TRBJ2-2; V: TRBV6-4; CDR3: ASSDNMGGITGELF
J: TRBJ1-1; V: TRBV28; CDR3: ASSFLFFLEDTEAF
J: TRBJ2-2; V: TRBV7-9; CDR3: ASSLASGGHVTGELF
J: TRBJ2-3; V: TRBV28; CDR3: ASRTGGTDTQY
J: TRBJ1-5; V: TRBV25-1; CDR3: ASSERRQEYSNQPQH
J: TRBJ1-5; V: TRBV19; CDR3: ASNRQDLNQPQH
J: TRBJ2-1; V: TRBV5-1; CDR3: ASSFDGGGNEQF
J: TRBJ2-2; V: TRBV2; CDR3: ASSESAQFLAGELF
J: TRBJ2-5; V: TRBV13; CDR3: ASSLRPSGGGGETQY
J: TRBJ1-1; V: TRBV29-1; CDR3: SVKGLNTEAF
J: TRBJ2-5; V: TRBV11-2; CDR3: ASSRRLAPSQETQY
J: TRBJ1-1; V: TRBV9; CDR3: ASSGTLPTTEAF
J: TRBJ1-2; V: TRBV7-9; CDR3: ASSPSGQGYT
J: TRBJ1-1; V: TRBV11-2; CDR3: ASSLGYRVGGDTEAF
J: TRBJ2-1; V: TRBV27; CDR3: ASSLRIAQYEQF
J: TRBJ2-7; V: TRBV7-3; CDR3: ASSPRDRSYEQY
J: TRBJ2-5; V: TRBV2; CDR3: ASSGSSGKETQY